This TCR beta chain was sequenced during a study of blood T cell repertoires in COVID-19. At the level of the study: In each case, the material was cDNA or gDNA derived from T cells, B-cell-depleted T cells, or PBMCs.

Measured with immunoSEQ multiplex PCR; TCRdb has only the in-frame clones, and not every one. The table has 140,000 to 150,000 clones, roughly 84% seen once. This CDR3 has 16 amino acids. Germline loops: CDR1 SGHTA, CDR2 FQGNSA. J lost 0 bases, V lost 11 bases, and 9 bases had no gene match. The J gene is TRBJ2-2, the V gene TRBV7-2; 10 positions agree with TRBD2. The sample consisted of PBMCs or T cells enriched from blood (not recorded which). This receptor was identified in a woman in her forties or fifties who had been exposed to COVID-19. The CDR3 bases are TGTGCCTCCAAGGCTAGCGGGGGAGCGAACACCGGGGAGCTGTTTTTT. Encoded protein: CASKASGGANTGELFF.